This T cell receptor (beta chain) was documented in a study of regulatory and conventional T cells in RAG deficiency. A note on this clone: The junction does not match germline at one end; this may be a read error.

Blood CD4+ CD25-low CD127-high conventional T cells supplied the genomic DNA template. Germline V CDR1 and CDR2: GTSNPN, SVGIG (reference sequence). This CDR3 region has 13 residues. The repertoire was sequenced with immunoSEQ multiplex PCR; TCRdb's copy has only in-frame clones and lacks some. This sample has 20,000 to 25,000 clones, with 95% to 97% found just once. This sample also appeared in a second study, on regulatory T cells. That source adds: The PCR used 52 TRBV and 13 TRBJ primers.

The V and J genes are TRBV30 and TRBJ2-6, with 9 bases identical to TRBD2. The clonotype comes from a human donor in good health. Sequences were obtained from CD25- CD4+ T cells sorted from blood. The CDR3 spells CAWSSAGGQGGTF. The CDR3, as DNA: TGTGCCTGGAGTTCAGCGGGGGGCCAGGGGGGAACCTTC.